Each of the 17 T cell receptor beta chains below was sequenced from the same sample in a study of cytomegalovirus exposure and HLA in healthy donors. Measured with immunoSEQ multiplex PCR; TCRdb has only the in-frame clones, and not every one. Found here are over 100,000 clones, 89% of them singletons; the top ten hold roughly 1.2%. The sequencing input was PBMCs. The receptors here all came from a woman under 30 in good health and CMV-seronegative.

The gene calls are TRBV19 and TRBJ2-4; tentatively, D is TRBD2 (6 bases). CDR3 length equals 16 residues. Trimming took off 2 bases at V and 2 bases at J, with 13 bases between the two ends. CDR1 and CDR2 from the germline V gene are LNHDA and SQIVND (reference sequence). This CDR3 reads CASSISGGWTKNIQYF. CDR3 sequence (DNA): TGTGCCAGTAGTATATCCGGGGGTTGGACCAAAAACATTCAGTACTTC.

This clone was counted at least ten times. The chain uses TRBV7-3 and TRBJ1-5; no clear D gene. This CDR3 has 11 residues. V was cut by 5 bases and J by 7 bases, with 6 bases left in between. The germline V gene has CDR1 SGHTA and CDR2 FQGTGA. CDR3: CASSIRQPQHF. The CDR3 coding sequence is TGTGCCAGCAGCATCAGACAGCCCCAGCATTTT.

The chain joins TRBV9 to TRBJ2-7, with 7 bases aligning to TRBD1. The length of the CDR3 is 15 residues. Germline V gene lookup returns CDR1 SGDLS and CDR2 YYNGEE. The V gene end was trimmed by 4 bases and the J gene end by 2 bases; junction bases not matched to a gene: 9. The CDR3 loop is CASSPTGYPTYEQYF. In nucleotides, the CDR3 is TGTGCCAGCAGCCCGACAGGGTACCCGACCTACGAGCAGTACTTC.

This sequence joins TRBV6-6 and TRBJ2-5, with TRBD1 matching 10 bases. CDR1 is MNHNY and CDR2 is SVGAGI in the germline V gene (reference sequence). With 6 bases clipped from V and 9 bases from J, the junction kept 13 bases outside the gene matches. This CDR3 comprises 15 residues. CDR3 amino acids: CASSPPDRGRVAQYF. The CDR3 DNA reads as TGTGCCAGCAGCCCGCCCGACAGGGGGCGGGTGGCCCAGTACTTC.

The rearrangement joins TRBV18 to TRBJ1-1; D uncertain. This CDR3 is built from 14 residues. Germline CDR1 reads KGHSH; CDR2 reads LQKENI. Between the trimmed V and J ends, which lost 3 bases and 3 bases, there was a span of 11 bases. The CDR3 coding sequence is TGTGCCAGCTCACCCGGAGGTCAGGACACTGAAGCTTTCTTT. Protein product: CASSPGGQDTEAFF.

The chain employs TRBV25-1 and TRBJ2-7; D uncertain. The V gene's germline CDR1 is MGHDK and CDR2 SYGVNS. The germline V and J ends were trimmed by 4 bases and 4 bases, with 14 bases remaining between them. This CDR3 spans 14 amino acids. The CDR3 region has the DNA TGTGCCAGCAGTGCCCTCTATGACATGTACGAGCAGTACTTC. Its translation: CASSALYDMYEQYF.

This clone has a handful of counts. The CDR3 is CASSTASGYGYTF. As DNA, the CDR3 is TGTGCCAGTAGTACGGCTTCGGGCTATGGCTACACCTTC. V and J are TRBV19 and TRBJ1-2; D remains ambiguous. V was shortened by 4 bases and J by 4 bases, with 10 bases between the two germline ends. Germline-derived CDR1 and CDR2 are LNHDA and SQIVND (reference sequence). The CDR3 runs 13 residues. Full variable domain (outside the CDR3, taken from reference TRBV19 and TRBJ1-2): DGGITQSPKYLFRKEGQNVTLSCEQNLNHDAMYWYRQDPGQGLRLIYYSQIVNDFQKGDIAEGYSVSREKKESFPLTVTSAQKNPTAFYLCASSTASGYGYTFGSGTRLTVV.

The genes are TRBV29-1 and TRBJ2-1; 8 bases align to TRBD2. The CDR3 sequence is 13 residues long. Per the germline V gene, CDR1 is SQVTM and CDR2 is ANQGSEA. The J segment lost 4 bases and the V segment lost 7 bases, leaving 6 bases of the junction unmatched. The CDR3 spells CSEGAGVYNEQFF. Here the CDR3 DNA reads TGCAGCGAAGGAGCGGGGGTTTACAATGAGCAGTTCTTC.

The chain joins TRBV6-5 to TRBJ2-7; D might be TRBD2 (5 bases). The V end was cut by 0 bases, the J end by 2 bases, with 11 bases between. There are 15 residues in the CDR3. Germline V gives CDR1 MNHEY, CDR2 SVGAGI. This CDR3 is CASSYSGVLTYEQYF. The CDR3 region has the DNA TGTGCCAGCAGTTACTCCGGGGTACTGACCTACGAGCAGTACTTC.

V and J are TRBV14 and TRBJ2-3; TRBD2 matches 12 bases. The CDR3 is 17 amino acids. The trim removed 1 base at V and 4 bases at J, leaving 6 bases unmatched. Germline values: CDR1 SGHDN, CDR2 FVKESK. The CDR3 DNA follows: TGTGCCAGCAGCCAAGTTCTAGCGGGGGGGCCACCAGATACGCAGTATTTT. It codes for CASSQVLAGGPPDTQYF.

The chain carries TRBV4-2 and TRBJ2-2; D remains unclear. There are 13 residues in the CDR3. Germline V lookup: CDR1 LGHNA, CDR2 YNFKEQ. V lost 4 bases, J lost 8 bases, and 11 bases lay in between. The CDR3 loop reads CASSPPVRGELFF. DNA of the CDR3: TGTGCCAGCAGCCCGCCGGTGAGGGGGGAGCTGTTTTTT.

The J gene is TRBJ1-2, the V gene TRBV7-9; 10 bases match TRBD1. The CDR3 covers 17 residues. CDR1 and CDR2 (germline): SEHNR, FQNEAQ (reference sequence). The trim removed 4 bases at V and 8 bases at J, leaving 16 bases unmatched. CDR3 protein: CASSSRQGAPLGVGYTF. Here the CDR3 DNA reads TGTGCCAGCAGCTCAAGACAGGGGGCGCCCCTGGGGGTCGGCTACACCTTC.

The chain employs TRBV29-1 and TRBJ2-5; D unresolved. Trimming took 1 base from V and 5 from J, leaving 11 bases between them. From germline, CDR1 is SQVTM and CDR2 ANQGSEA. This CDR3 spans 13 amino acids. CDR3 in DNA: TGCAGCGTTGAAGTAGGCCTCGGGGAGACCCAGTACTTC. This codes for CSVEVGLGETQYF.

V usage is TRBV10-2 and J usage is TRBJ2-1, with TRBD2 identical over 12 bases. V was pared by 3 bases and J by 9 bases, with 6 bases of the junction left unmatched. Per the germline V gene, CDR1 is WSHSY and CDR2 is SAAADI. The CDR3 extends over 15 amino acids. The CDR3 region is CASSDRLAGAGEQFF. As DNA, the CDR3 is TGCGCCAGCAGTGACCGACTAGCGGGGGCTGGTGAGCAGTTCTTC.

The chain combines TRBV6-6 with TRBJ1-6, with D tentatively TRBD1 (6 bases). Trimming removed 6 bases at V and 10 bases at J, with 13 bases between. Germline CDR1 reads MNHNY; CDR2 reads SVGAGI (reference sequence). CDR3 length equals 13 residues. CDR3 nucleotides: TGTGCCAGCAGCTCAGGGGAGCAATCACCCCTCCACTTT. This codes for CASSSGEQSPLHF.

This sequence joins TRBV4-1 and TRBJ1-6, with TRBD1 matching 7 bases. CDR3 length: 16 amino acids. Germline lookup yields CDR1 MGHRA and CDR2 YSYEKL. Losses at the gene ends were 0 bases for V and 6 bases for J; bases not matched to a gene: 5. DNA of the CDR3: TGCGCCAGCAGCCAAGAACAGGGGCATTCTAATTCACCCCTCCACTTT. This encodes CASSQEQGHSNSPLHF.

The rearrangement uses TRBV18 and TRBJ1-1; TRBD1 is a possible D gene (6 bases). V was cut by 4 bases and J by 1 base, with 16 bases left in between. The CDR3 consists of 16 residues. CDR1 and CDR2 (germline): KGHSH, LQKENI. The CDR3 sequence: CASSRLNRAWNTEAFF. CDR3 in DNA: TGTGCCAGCTCACGTTTAAACAGGGCGTGGAACACTGAAGCTTTCTTT.